Listed here are 17 T cell receptor beta chains from one sample, sequenced in a study of blood T cell repertoires in COVID-19. Sequencing was performed with immunoSEQ multiplex PCR; in TCRdb, only in-frame clones are kept and a portion is missing. Counted here are about 150,000 clones, around 83% occurring once; the ten biggest clones make up 10% to 15%. Sequenced material: peripheral blood. These receptors were obtained from a man between 70 and 80 years old who had recovered from COVID-19.

This chain joins TRBV6-5 and TRBJ2-1; 8 nucleotides line up with TRBD2. Germline trimming cut 6 bases from V and 4 bases from J; bases unmatched to any gene: 5. The CDR3 runs 14 residues. Per the germline V gene, CDR1 is MNHEY and CDR2 is SVGAGI. The CDR3 sequence is CASSPGGRYNEQFF. In DNA form, the CDR3 reads TGTGCCAGCAGCCCGGGGGGGCGGTACAATGAGCAGTTCTTC.

The rearrangement links TRBV29-1 to TRBJ1-5; 9 bases agree with TRBD1. With 5 bases clipped from V and 3 bases from J, the junction kept 5 bases outside the gene matches. In germline, CDR1 is SQVTM, CDR2 ANQGSEA. This CDR3 contains 14 residues. The CDR3 here is CSVSGTGINQPQHF. CDR3 in DNA: TGCAGCGTTTCCGGGACAGGGATCAATCAGCCCCAGCATTTT. Variable domain in full (rest from reference TRBV29-1 and TRBJ1-5): SAVISQKPSRDICQRGTSLTIQCQVDSQVTMMFWYRQQPGQSLTLIATANQGSEATYESGFVIDKFPISRPNLTFSTLTVSNMSPEDSSIYLCSVSGTGINQPQHFGDGTRLSIL.

The genes are TRBV5-1 and TRBJ2-1, with a tentative D call TRBD1 (5 bases). CDR3 size: 14 residues. From germline, CDR1 is SGHRS and CDR2 YFSETQ. V was shortened by 6 bases and J by 2 bases, with 12 bases between the two germline ends. The CDR3 here is CASTIDRPYNEQFF. For the CDR3, the DNA is TGCGCCAGCACCATAGACAGACCCTACAATGAGCAGTTCTTC.

The V gene is TRBV30, the J gene TRBJ1-5; D is uncertain. There are 14 residues in the CDR3. Trimming cost V 0 bases and J 3 bases, with 9 bases left between them. The germline gives CDR1 GTSNPN, CDR2 SVGIG (reference sequence). The CDR3 nucleotides read TGTGCCTGGAGTGTAGATACGGTCAATCAGCCCCAGCATTTT. Protein: CAWSVDTVNQPQHF.

This chain uses TRBV3-1 (or the pseudogene TRBV3-2) with TRBJ2-7, with TRBD2 as a possible D gene (7 bases). This CDR3 region has 16 residues. Germline CDR1 reads LGHDT; CDR2 reads YNNKEL (reference sequence). The V gene lost 0 bases and the J gene lost 6 bases, with 18 bases spanning the gap. The CDR3 DNA follows: TGTGCCAGCAGCCAAGATATCGCGGGGGCGAGTCTCGAGCAGTACTTC. Translation: CASSQDIAGASLEQYF.

This chain connects TRBV18 to TRBJ2-4; D remains unclear. CDR1 is KGHSH, CDR2 LQKENI, per germline. The V end was cut by 0 bases, the J end by 1 base, with 7 bases between. The CDR3 contains 15 residues. CDR3 DNA sequence: TGTGCCAGCTCACCACCGAGCGTGGCCAAAAACATTCAGTACTTC. Translating it yields CASSPPSVAKNIQYF.

V and J are TRBV19 and TRBJ2-2; TRBD2 might be the D (6 bases). Between the trimmed V and J ends, which lost 3 bases and 6 bases, there was a span of 17 bases. Germline-derived CDR1 and CDR2 are LNHDA and SQIVND (reference sequence). The CDR3 contains 16 residues. CDR3 sequence (DNA): TGTGCCAGTAGTATTCTTGCGGCGGGAAAGGCCGGGGAGCTGTTTTTT. Its protein product is CASSILAAGKAGELFF.

The genes are TRBV3-1 (or the pseudogene TRBV3-2) and TRBJ2-5; 7 bases agree with TRBD2. The CDR3 consists of 15 residues. The junction had 7 bases not matched to a gene; V was cut back by 3 bases and J by 3 bases. Germline lookup yields CDR1 LGHDT and CDR2 YNNKEL (reference sequence). DNA of the CDR3: TGTGCCAGCAGCCATGGAAGCGGGAAGGAAGAGACCCAGTACTTC. Translation gives CASSHGSGKEETQYF.

This clone was counted once. This chain's CDR3 is CASSELRQSYGYTF. CDR3 sequence (DNA): TGTGCCAGCAGTGAACTCCGACAGAGCTATGGCTACACCTTC. This rearrangement joins TRBV6-1 to TRBJ1-2, with a possible D match to TRBD1 (5 bases). Trimming left V 2 bases short and J 4 bases short, with 11 bases between. The length of the CDR3 is 14 residues. The V gene's germline CDR1 is MNHNS and CDR2 SASEGT.

The V and J genes are TRBV2 and TRBJ2-3; TRBD1 aligns across 9 bases. Losses at the gene ends were 5 bases for V and 4 bases for J; bases not matched to a gene: 10. The CDR3 is made up of 16 amino acids. Germline CDR1 SNHLY, CDR2 FYNNEI. The CDR3 coding sequence is TGTGCCAGCAGTTACACCGGGACAGGGATCGCAGATACGCAGTATTTT. Protein: CASSYTGTGIADTQYF.

This sequence joins TRBV19 and TRBJ1-5, with 8 positions matching TRBD1. The CDR3 contains 17 residues. From germline, CDR1 is LNHDA and CDR2 SQIVND (reference sequence). Trimming cost V 4 bases and J 4 bases; bases outside gene matches: 12. DNA of the CDR3: TGTGCCAGTAGTAATGGCCCTCAGGGGGCCAGGAATCAGCCCCAGCATTTT. It is translated as CASSNGPQGARNQPQHF.

The chain couples TRBV2 to TRBJ1-2; the D gene is possibly TRBD1 (6 bases). Trimming removed 7 bases at V and 2 bases at J, with 17 bases between. The CDR3 is made up of 15 amino acids. Looked up from germline, CDR1 is SNHLY and CDR2 is FYNNEI. CDR3 amino acids: CASTSWTAPNYGYTF. In nucleotides, the CDR3 is TGTGCCAGCACTTCCTGGACAGCTCCCAACTATGGCTACACCTTC.

This clone was seen once. The chain carries TRBV5-1 and TRBJ1-1, with D unresolved. The CDR3 covers 15 residues. Germline V gene data show CDR1 as SGHRS and CDR2 as YFSETQ. V dropped 3 bases and J dropped 1 base, with 13 bases sitting between them. The CDR3 bases are TGCGCCAGCAGCTCGGACCCCGCGGGGAACACTGAAGCTTTCTTT. It yields the protein CASSSDPAGNTEAFF.

The chain is built from TRBV10-3 and TRBJ2-7; 13 bases are shared with TRBD2. Trimming cost V 6 bases and J 0 bases; bases outside gene matches: 2. The CDR3 covers 15 residues. CDR1 ENHRY and CDR2 SYGVKD come from the germline V gene. The CDR3 region is CAISGTSGNSYEQYF. CDR3 DNA sequence: TGTGCCATCAGCGGGACTAGCGGGAACTCCTACGAGCAGTACTTC.

This sequence joins TRBV4-1 and TRBJ1-2; 7 nucleotides align to TRBD1. Trimming removed 0 bases from V and 4 bases from J; junction bases left unmatched: 8. Germline lookup yields CDR1 MGHRA and CDR2 YSYEKL. The CDR3 runs to 16 residues. The CDR3 DNA reads as TGCGCCAGCAGCCAAGATTTACCAGGGGGTTTCTATGGCTACACCTTC. Translated: CASSQDLPGGFYGYTF.

With respect to this clone: One end of the junction fails to match germline, which may point to a read error. The V call is TRBV7-7, the J call TRBJ2-2, with 7 bases lining up with TRBD2. This CDR3 is 18 amino acids long. Germline V lookup: CDR1 SSHAT, CDR2 FNYEAQ (reference sequence). CDR3 bases: TGTGCTAGCAGCTTAGCCCCTGACAGTGAAGGGGAGGGCGGGGAGCTGTTTTTT. This encodes CASSLAPDSEGEGGELFF.

V and J are TRBV18 and TRBJ2-7; a weak D match, TRBD2 (6 bases). V was cut by 2 bases and J by 2 bases, with 16 bases left in between. CDR1 is KGHSH, CDR2 LQKENI, per germline. The CDR3 contains 16 residues. CDR3: CASSPLGSGGTYEQYF. The CDR3 nucleotides are TGTGCCAGCTCACCATTGGGTAGCGGAGGTACCTACGAGCAGTACTTC.